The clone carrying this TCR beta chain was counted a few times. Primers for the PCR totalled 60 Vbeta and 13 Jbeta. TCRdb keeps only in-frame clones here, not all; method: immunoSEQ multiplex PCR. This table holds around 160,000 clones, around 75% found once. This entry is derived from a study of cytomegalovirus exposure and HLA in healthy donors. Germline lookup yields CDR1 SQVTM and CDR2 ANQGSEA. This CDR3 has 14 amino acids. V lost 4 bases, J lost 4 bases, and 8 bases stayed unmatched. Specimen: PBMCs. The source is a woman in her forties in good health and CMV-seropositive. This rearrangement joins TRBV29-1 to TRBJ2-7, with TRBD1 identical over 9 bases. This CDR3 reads CSVAPGQGSYEQYF. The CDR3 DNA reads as TGCAGCGTTGCACCGGGACAGGGAAGTTACGAGCAGTACTTC.